These 28 T cell receptor beta chains share one sample of origin, sequenced in a study of neoadjuvant nivolumab and ipilimumab in lung cancer. The data were produced by immunoSEQ multiplex PCR, yet TCRdb's version contains in-frame clones alone and is incomplete. Found here are about 38,000 clones, roughly 89% of them singletons; the top ten hold approximately 3.6%. Sequenced material: peripheral blood, taken before neoadjuvant nivolumab, alone or with ipilimumab. The receptor source for this set is an adult with non-small cell lung cancer.

The V gene is TRBV6-5, the J gene TRBJ2-7, with a tentative D call TRBD1 (6 bases). The CDR3 sequence is 14 residues long. Trimming removed 5 bases from V and 3 bases from J, with 14 bases in between. CDR1 and CDR2 (germline): MNHEY, SVGAGI. The CDR3 is CASSRGQMHYEQYF. The CDR3, as DNA: TGTGCCAGCAGTCGAGGACAGATGCACTACGAGCAGTACTTC.

The rearrangement joins TRBV6-5 to TRBJ2-5; TRBD1 agrees at 10 bases. V shed 5 bases and J 9 bases; nucleotides not matched to a gene: 3. This CDR3 contains 12 residues. Germline loops: CDR1 MNHEY, CDR2 SVGAGI. The CDR3 sequence is CASSPGQGSQYF. In nucleotides, the CDR3 is TGTGCCAGCAGTCCGGGACAGGGGTCCCAGTACTTC.

The rearrangement links TRBV10-2 to TRBJ1-2, with a weak D call TRBD1 (6 bases). The germline V gene has CDR1 WSHSY and CDR2 SAAADI. The CDR3 consists of 13 residues. The V end lost 6 bases, the J end lost 1 base, and 9 bases lay between the germline ends. The CDR3 sequence: CASRKGVNYGYTF. CDR3 nucleotides: TGCGCCAGCAGGAAGGGGGTTAACTATGGCTACACCTTC.

The chain employs TRBV9 and TRBJ2-7; D may be TRBD1 (5 bases). The CDR3 consists of 15 residues. Germline lookup yields CDR1 SGDLS and CDR2 YYNGEE. Deletions cut 0 bases from V and 0 bases from J, with 10 bases between. CDR3 sequence (DNA): TGTGCCAGCAGCGTAGGTCCAGGGTCCTCCTACGAGCAGTACTTC. Translating it yields CASSVGPGSSYEQYF.

The J gene is TRBJ2-7, the V gene TRBV6-5; maybe TRBD1 (6 bases). V lost 0 bases and J 5 bases, leaving 14 bases between the germline ends. The CDR3 covers 15 residues. The germline V gene encodes CDR1 MNHEY and CDR2 SVGAGI. The CDR3 DNA follows: TGTGCCAGCAGTTACTCGATCAGGGGTGGTCACGAGCAGTACTTC. It is translated as CASSYSIRGGHEQYF.

This sequence joins TRBV6-6 and TRBJ2-5, with 8 bases fitting TRBD2. J gave up 9 bases and V 8 bases, and 14 bases lay outside the gene matches. CDR1 and CDR2 from the germline V gene are MNHNY and SVGAGI (reference sequence). The CDR3 is made up of 14 amino acids. The CDR3, as DNA: TGTGCCAGCCGAGGGGCGGGAGGAATCGGGGCCCAGTACTTC. This sequence encodes CASRGAGGIGAQYF.

This rearrangement joins TRBV9 to TRBJ2-3; D not certain. The germline V and J ends were trimmed by 5 bases and 7 bases, with 14 bases remaining between them. This CDR3 has 13 residues. Germline V gives CDR1 SGDLS, CDR2 YYNGEE. In nucleotides, the CDR3 is TGTGCCAGCAGTGCCCTAAGAGGATATACGCAGTATTTT. Residues: CASSALRGYTQYF.

This sequence joins TRBV7-8 and TRBJ2-5; TRBD2 is a possible D gene (6 bases). Germline loops: CDR1 SGHVS, CDR2 FQNEAQ. V was trimmed by 2 bases and J by 5 bases, leaving 15 bases between them. CDR3 length: 15 amino acids. The CDR3 loop is CASSLSWTGGETQYF. CDR3 coding DNA: TGTGCCAGCAGCTTAAGTTGGACTGGGGGGGAGACCCAGTACTTC.

Details on this clone: Relative to the germline gene, one junction end is altered; a read error may explain this. The chain uses TRBV7-8 and TRBJ2-1, with a possible D match to TRBD2 (6 bases). The CDR3 spans 14 residues. Germline CDR1 is SGHVS and CDR2 is FQNEAQ. The CDR3 here is CASSLATVGNEQFF. The CDR3 region has the DNA TGTGCCAGCAGCCTAGCGACCGTGGGCAATGAGCAGTTCTTC.

J is TRBJ2-5 and V is TRBV25-1, with a possible D match to TRBD1 (5 bases). Trimming left V 6 bases short and J 5 bases short, with 16 bases between. Germline V CDR1 and CDR2: MGHDK, SYGVNS. This CDR3 is 14 amino acids long. The CDR3 bases are TGTGCCAGCAGCCCCAAAGGGGTTGACGAGACCCAGTACTTC. Translation gives CASSPKGVDETQYF.

The chain links TRBV29-1 to TRBJ2-7; no firm D call. The CDR3 consists of 11 residues. V was shortened by 7 bases and J by 2 bases, with 9 bases between the two germline ends. Germline V gene lookup returns CDR1 SQVTM and CDR2 ANQGSEA. The CDR3 DNA reads as TGCAGCGCACGACACACCTACGAGCAGTACTTC. It specifies CSARHTYEQYF.

The chain is built from TRBV10-2 and TRBJ2-7; 9 bases map to TRBD2. The CDR3 sequence is 15 residues long. V shed 8 bases, J shed 2 bases, and the junction held 10 bases outside the gene matches. Germline CDR1 and CDR2: WSHSY and SAAADI. In nucleotides, the CDR3 is TGCGCCAGCTTCGAGGCTAGCGGGAATCCCTACGAGCAGTACTTC. This gives the protein CASFEASGNPYEQYF.

V usage is TRBV5-1 and J usage is TRBJ2-6; unclear D gene. The V gene lost 4 bases and the J gene lost 4 bases, with 9 bases spanning the gap. CDR3 length: 14 amino acids. The germline V gene has CDR1 SGHRS and CDR2 YFSETQ. The CDR3 region is CASSTRSGANVLTF. The DNA for the CDR3 is TGCGCCAGCAGCACGCGATCCGGGGCCAACGTCCTGACTTTC.

The V gene is TRBV9, the J gene TRBJ2-7; 8 bases are shared with TRBD1. The J segment lost 7 bases and the V segment lost 3 bases, leaving 9 bases of the junction unmatched. Per the germline V gene, CDR1 is SGDLS and CDR2 is YYNGEE. The CDR3 is 14 amino acids. This CDR3 reads CASSAGDRIWEQYF. The CDR3 region has the DNA TGTGCCAGCAGCGCAGGGGACAGGATCTGGGAGCAGTACTTC. The entire variable domain, with the rest obtained from reference TRBV9 and TRBJ2-7, is as follows: DSGVTQTPKHLITATGQRVTLRCSPRSGDLSVYWYQQSLDQGLQFLIQYYNGEERAKGNILERFSAQQFPDLHSELNLSSLELGDSALYFCASSAGDRIWEQYFGPGTRLTVT.

The genes are TRBV11-2 and TRBJ2-7; TRBD1 matches 9 bases. The V gene's germline CDR1 is SGHAT and CDR2 FQNNGV. V shed 1 base and J 0 bases; nucleotides not matched to a gene: 4. The CDR3 spans 16 residues. The CDR3 sequence: CASSLGMTGGSYEQYF. CDR3 coding DNA: TGTGCCAGCAGCTTAGGTATGACAGGGGGCTCCTACGAGCAGTACTTC.

This chain uses TRBV4-1 with TRBJ1-2; 7 bases line up with TRBD1. The junction had 7 bases not matched to a gene; V was cut back by 1 base and J by 8 bases. The CDR3 is 14 amino acids. CDR1 is MGHRA, CDR2 YSYEKL, per germline. Here the CDR3 DNA reads TGCGCCAGCAGCCAAGGAAGACAGGGAAGGGGCTACACCTTC. This codes for CASSQGRQGRGYTF.

The chain combines TRBV19 with TRBJ1-1; D unresolved. CDR1 is LNHDA and CDR2 is SQIVND in the germline V gene (reference sequence). The V gene lost 3 bases and the J gene lost 1 base, with 12 bases spanning the gap. The CDR3 spans 15 residues. CDR3 amino acids: CASSIPHLGNTEAFF. DNA of the CDR3: TGTGCCAGTAGTATTCCCCATTTGGGGAACACTGAAGCTTTCTTT.

This clone was counted only a few times. This chain connects TRBV6-1 to TRBJ2-7; possibly TRBD1 for D (6 bases). This CDR3 is 11 amino acids long. Trimming left V 8 bases short and J 2 bases short, with 7 bases between. Germline assignment: CDR1 MNHNS and CDR2 SASEGT. CDR3 region: CASDRTYEQYF. CDR3 bases: TGTGCCAGCGACAGGACCTACGAGCAGTACTTC.

The chain employs TRBV6-5 and TRBJ2-7, with 8 bases that match TRBD2. V lost 0 bases, J lost 2 bases, and 3 bases stayed unmatched. The CDR3 runs to 15 residues. CDR1 is MNHEY and CDR2 is SVGAGI in the germline V gene. CDR3 bases: TGTGCCAGCAGTTACTCGGCGGGAGGTACCTACGAGCAGTACTTC. This translates into CASSYSAGGTYEQYF.

The rearrangement joins TRBV18 to TRBJ2-7; the match to TRBD2 covers 10 bases. Trimming removed 3 bases from V and 2 bases from J; junction bases left unmatched: 7. Per the germline V gene, CDR1 is KGHSH and CDR2 is LQKENI. The CDR3 has 16 amino acids. CDR3 bases: TGTGCCAGCTCACCCCCAGGACTAGCGGACGCCTACGAGCAGTACTTC. As protein: CASSPPGLADAYEQYF.

J is TRBJ2-6 and V is TRBV28, with D perhaps matching TRBD1 or TRBD2 (5 bases each). The germline gives CDR1 MDHEN, CDR2 SYDVKM. Trimming left V 2 bases short and J 2 bases short, with 13 bases between. CDR3 length equals 17 residues. The CDR3 sequence is CASSLEGRLAGANVLTF. The DNA for the CDR3 is TGTGCCAGCAGTTTAGAGGGGCGCTTGGCTGGGGCCAACGTCCTGACTTTC.

DNA for the CDR3: TGTGCCAGCAGTACGTTGACCCGGACACTCCTAGACACTGAAGCTTTCTTT. This sequence encodes CASSTLTRTLLDTEAFF. The V call is TRBV28, the J call TRBJ1-1; D perhaps matches TRBD1 (5 bases). Trimming took 5 bases from V and 3 from J, leaving 22 bases between them. The CDR3 sequence is 17 residues long. CDR1 MDHEN and CDR2 SYDVKM come from the germline V gene.

The chain joins TRBV10-2 to TRBJ2-1, with D unclear. The germline V gene encodes CDR1 WSHSY and CDR2 SAAADI. Trimming shortened V by 5 bases and J by 5 bases, and 13 bases separated the two germline ends. The CDR3 consists of 14 residues. CDR3 bases: TGCGCCAGCAGTCGTTCACAAGACAACAATGAGCAGTTCTTC. It is translated as CASSRSQDNNEQFF.

This chain uses TRBV29-1 with TRBJ2-5; D is unresolved. The CDR3 has 14 amino acids. V lost 4 bases, J lost 4 bases, and 16 bases lay in between. Germline loops: CDR1 SQVTM, CDR2 ANQGSEA. The CDR3: CSVVPQEPRETQYF. As DNA, the CDR3 is TGCAGCGTTGTTCCCCAAGAACCAAGAGAGACCCAGTACTTC. Full variable domain (remainder filled in from reference TRBV29-1 and TRBJ2-5): SAVISQKPSRDICQRGTSLTIQCQVDSQVTMMFWYRQQPGQSLTLIATANQGSEATYESGFVIDKFPISRPNLTFSTLTVSNMSPEDSSIYLCSVVPQEPRETQYFGPGTRLLVL.

V and J are TRBV4-2 and TRBJ2-1, with D possibly TRBD2 on 5 matching bases. V was clipped by 4 bases and J by 7 bases, with 17 bases between them. CDR1 is LGHNA, CDR2 YNFKEQ, per germline. This CDR3 is 15 amino acids long. The CDR3 protein is CASSPQAGGWNEQFF. CDR3 coding DNA: TGTGCCAGCAGCCCACAAGCCGGAGGTTGGAATGAGCAGTTCTTC.

CDR3 DNA: TGTGCCAGCAGCCGCGCCGGGACTAGCGGGAGCGGGGAGCTGTTTTTT. This gives the protein CASSRAGTSGSGELFF. This chain connects TRBV13 to TRBJ2-2, with 14 bases that match TRBD2. The germline CDR1 and CDR2 sequences are PRHDT and FYEKMQ (reference sequence). The ends lost 5 bases at V and 7 bases at J; junction bases unmatched: 6. This CDR3 contains 16 residues.

This chain uses TRBV5-1 with TRBJ2-3, with TRBD2 matching over 8 bases. CDR3 length: 16 residues. The trim removed 1 base at V and 4 bases at J, leaving 8 bases unmatched. Germline-derived CDR1 and CDR2 are SGHRS and YFSETQ. The CDR3 protein is CASSLQTGGISDTQYF. CDR3 nucleotide sequence: TGCGCCAGCAGCTTGCAAACGGGAGGGATCTCAGATACGCAGTATTTT.

About this clone: Other nucleotide sequences from this sample produce the same CDR3. The chain uses TRBV7-8 and TRBJ1-5; 7 bases line up with TRBD1. V was clipped by 5 bases and J by 3 bases; unmatched bases: 4. This CDR3 is built from 14 residues. Germline V gene data show CDR1 as SGHVS and CDR2 as FQNEAQ. The CDR3 sequence is CASSTGQNNQPQHF. In nucleotides, the CDR3 is TGTGCCAGCAGCACGGGACAGAACAATCAGCCCCAGCATTTT.